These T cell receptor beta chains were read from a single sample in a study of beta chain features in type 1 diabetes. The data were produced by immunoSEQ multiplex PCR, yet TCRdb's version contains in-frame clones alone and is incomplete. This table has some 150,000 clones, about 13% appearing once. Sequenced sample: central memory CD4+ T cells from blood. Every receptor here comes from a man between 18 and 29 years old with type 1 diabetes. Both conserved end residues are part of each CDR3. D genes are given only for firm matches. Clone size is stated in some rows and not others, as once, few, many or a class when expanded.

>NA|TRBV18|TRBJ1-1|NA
TGTGCCAGCTCACCACGGGTGAACTCACCTGTTACTGAAGCTTTCTTT
CASSPRVNSPVTEAFF
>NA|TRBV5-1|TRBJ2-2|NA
TGCGCCAGCAGCTCGGCTGACACCGGGGAGCTGTTTTTT
CASSSADTGELFF
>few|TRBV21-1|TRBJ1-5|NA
TGTGCCAGCAGCCTTTGGTGGTGGAATCAGCCCCAGCATTTT
CASSLWWWNQPQHF
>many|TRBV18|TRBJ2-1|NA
TGTGCCAGCTCACCGGGGGCCCAGGGAGCCAATGAGCAGTTCTTC
CASSPGAQGANEQFF
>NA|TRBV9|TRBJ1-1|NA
TGTGCCAGCAGCGTAGAAGGGCAGGGGAGGTCTGAAGCTTTCTTT
CASSVEGQGRSEAFF
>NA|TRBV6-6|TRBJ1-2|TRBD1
TGTGCCAGCAGTTACGGAGACAGGGGGTCGTATGGCTACACCTTC
CASSYGDRGSYGYTF
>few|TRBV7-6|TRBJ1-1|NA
TGTGCCAGCAGCCTCTCGGCCGGGGGCAACACTGAAGCTTTCTTT
CASSLSAGGNTEAFF
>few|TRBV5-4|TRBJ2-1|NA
TGTGCCAGCAGCTTAATGACTACTTACAATGAGCAGTTCTTC
CASSLMTTYNEQFF
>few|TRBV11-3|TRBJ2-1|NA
TGTGCCAGCAGCTTAGAGGGCAGTTTCAACAATGAGCAGTTCTTC
CASSLEGSFNNEQFF
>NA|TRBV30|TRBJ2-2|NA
TGTGCCTGGAGTGTGGGTAGTGTGACCGGGGAGCTGTTTTTT
CAWSVGSVTGELFF
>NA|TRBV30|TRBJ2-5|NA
TGTGCCTGGAGTTTGCGGGGGCCTGGGCAAGAGACCCAGTACTTC
CAWSLRGPGQETQYF
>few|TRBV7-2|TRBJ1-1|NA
TGTGCCAGCAGCGTACAAGGGAACACTGAAGCTTTCTTT
CASSVQGNTEAFF
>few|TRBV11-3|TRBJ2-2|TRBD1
TGTGCCAGCAGCTTACATGGGACAGGGAACGCCGGGGAGCTGTTTTTT
CASSLHGTGNAGELFF
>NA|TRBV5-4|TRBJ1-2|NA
TGTGCCAGCAGCTTTGGGACAATCTATGGCTACACCTTC
CASSFGTIYGYTF
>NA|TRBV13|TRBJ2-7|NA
TGTGCCAGCAGCTTAGGGGTGGACAGCTACGAGCAGTACTTC
CASSLGVDSYEQYF
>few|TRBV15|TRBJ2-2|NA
TGTGCCACCAGCAGGAGAAACACCGGGGAGCTGTTTTTT
CATSRRNTGELFF
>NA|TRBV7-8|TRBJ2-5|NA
TGTGCCAGCAGCGGCTTCCGGATCAGCGAGGAGACCCAGTACTTC
CASSGFRISEETQYF
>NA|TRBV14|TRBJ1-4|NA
TGTGCCAGCACCGCCAGTGGGGGTACGGGCAAACTGTTTTTT
CASTASGGTGKLFF
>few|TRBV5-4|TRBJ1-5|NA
TGTGCCAGCAGCTTGACAGGGTCAAATCAGCCCCAGCATTTT
CASSLTGSNQPQHF
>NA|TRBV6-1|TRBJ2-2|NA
TGTGCCAGCAGTGAAGCGGCCGGATTCCGGTCCGGAGCCGGGGAGCTGTTTTTT
CASSEAAGFRSGAGELFF
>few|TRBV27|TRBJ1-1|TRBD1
TGTGCCACTCGTCTACAGGGGGTAAGCACTGAAGCTTTCTTT
CATRLQGVSTEAFF
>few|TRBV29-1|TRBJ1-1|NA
TGCAGCGTTATCACCGGGGGCACTGAAGCTTTCTTT
CSVITGGTEAFF
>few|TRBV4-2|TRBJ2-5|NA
TGTGCCAGCAGCCCCACCGGGGGGCTATACCAAGAGACCCAGTACTTC
CASSPTGGLYQETQYF
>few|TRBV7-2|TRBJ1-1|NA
TGTGCCAGCAGCCCTTTTTTCGGGGGCACTGAAGCTTTCTTT
CASSPFFGGTEAFF
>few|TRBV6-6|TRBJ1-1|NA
TGTGCCAGCAGTCCCCGAAGGGGGGTCAATGAAGCTTTCTTT
CASSPRRGVNEAFF
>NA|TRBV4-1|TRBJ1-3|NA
TGCGCCAGCAGCGAACTTACAGGGTCTGGAAACACCATATATTTT
CASSELTGSGNTIYF